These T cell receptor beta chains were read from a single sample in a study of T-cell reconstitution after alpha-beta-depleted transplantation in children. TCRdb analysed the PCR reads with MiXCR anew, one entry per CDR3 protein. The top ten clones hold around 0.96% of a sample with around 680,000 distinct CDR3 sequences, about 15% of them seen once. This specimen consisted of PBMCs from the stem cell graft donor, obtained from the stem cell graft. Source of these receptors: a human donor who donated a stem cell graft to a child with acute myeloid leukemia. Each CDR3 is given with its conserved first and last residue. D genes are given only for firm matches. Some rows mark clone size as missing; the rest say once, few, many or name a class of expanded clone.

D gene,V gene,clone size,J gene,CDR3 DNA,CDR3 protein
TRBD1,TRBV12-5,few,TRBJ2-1,TGTGCTAGTGGTCAGGACAGGGGGTACAATGAGCAGTTCTTC,CASGQDRGYNEQFF
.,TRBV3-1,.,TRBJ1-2,TGTGCCAGCAGCCAAGATCCCTATTATGGCTACACCTTC,CASSQDPYYGYTF
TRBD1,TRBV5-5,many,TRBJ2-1,TGTGCCAGCAGCCGCCACCTAACAGGGGACAATGAGCAGTTCTTC,CASSRHLTGDNEQFF
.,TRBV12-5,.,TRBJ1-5,TGTGCTAGTGGCCTGACCGTGGGATCCAATCAGCCCCAGCATTTT,CASGLTVGSNQPQHF
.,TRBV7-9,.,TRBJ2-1,TGTGCCAGCAGCTTAAGCGCGGACAATGAGCAGTTCTTC,CASSLSADNEQFF
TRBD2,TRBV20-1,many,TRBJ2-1,TGCAGTGCTTTTGGCCGTAGCGGGGGGGGTTACAATGAGCAGTTCTTC,CSAFGRSGGGYNEQFF
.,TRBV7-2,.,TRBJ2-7,TGTGCCAGCAGCGGGGGGGCTAGTCCCCACGAGCAGTACTTC,CASSGGASPHEQYF
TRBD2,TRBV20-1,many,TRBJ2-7,TGCAGTGCTCAGGGGCTAGCGGGGTACCATAAACAGTACTTC,CSAQGLAGYHKQYF
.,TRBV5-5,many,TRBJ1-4,TGTGCCAGCAGCCCTCGGGAGGGTAATGAAAAACTGTTTTTT,CASSPREGNEKLFF
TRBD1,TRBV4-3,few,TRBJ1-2,TGCGCCAGCAGCCAAGACGGACAGGGAGGTGGCTACACCTTC,CASSQDGQGGGYTF
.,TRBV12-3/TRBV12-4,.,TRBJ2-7,TGTGCCAGCAGTACAGGGATCTCCTACGAGCAGTACTTC,CASSTGISYEQYF
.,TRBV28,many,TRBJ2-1,TGTGCCAGCAGTCCTAACTCAGGCTACAATGAGCAGTTCTTC,CASSPNSGYNEQFF
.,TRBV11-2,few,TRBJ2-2,TGTGCCAGCAGCTTAGCTCTGGTGAGGGCAGGGTGGAACAAGAACACCGGGGAGCTGTTTTTT,CASSLALVRAGWNKNTGELFF
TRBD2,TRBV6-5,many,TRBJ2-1,TGTGCCAGCAGTCTTCTCGGGGGGACCCACAATGAGCAGTTCTTC,CASSLLGGTHNEQFF
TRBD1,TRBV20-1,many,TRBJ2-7,TGCAGTGCTAGAAAGGGACAGGGGGCCTACGAGCAGTACTTC,CSARKGQGAYEQYF
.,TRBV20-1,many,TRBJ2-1,TGCAGTGCTAGAGAGGGTCTAAGGGATGAGCAGTTCTTC,CSAREGLRDEQFF
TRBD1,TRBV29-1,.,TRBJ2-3,TGCAGCGTTGAAGATCTTCGTGACAGGGAAGATACGCAGTATTTT,CSVEDLRDREDTQYF
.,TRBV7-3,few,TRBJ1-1,TGTGCCAGCAGCTTAACTGAGAGGGGGGGTGCTTTCTTT,CASSLTERGGAFF
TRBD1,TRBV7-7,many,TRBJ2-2,TGTGCCAGCAGCAACCTACACCGGGACAGTGTTAACACCGGGGAGCTGTTTTTT,CASSNLHRDSVNTGELFF
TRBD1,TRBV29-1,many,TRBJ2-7,TGCAGCGTTTCTGACAGGGGGCTCTACGAGCAGTACTTC,CSVSDRGLYEQYF
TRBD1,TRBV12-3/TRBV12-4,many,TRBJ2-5,TGTGCCAGCAGTTGGACAGGGACAGAGACCCAGTACTTC,CASSWTGTETQYF
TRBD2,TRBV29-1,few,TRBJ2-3,TGCAGCGTTCGGCTTGGCGGGGGGACAGATACGCAGTATTTT,CSVRLGGGTDTQYF
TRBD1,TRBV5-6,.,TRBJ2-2,TGTGCCAGCAGCTTGTTAACAGGGGATCGCACCGGGGAGCTGTTTTTT,CASSLLTGDRTGELFF
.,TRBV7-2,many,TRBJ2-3,TGTGCCAGCAGCTTATTTCAGGGTAGCACAGATACGCAGTATTTT,CASSLFQGSTDTQYF
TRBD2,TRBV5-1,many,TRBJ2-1,TGCGCCAGCAGCTTGGACCCGGGACTAGCGGGGGGCAATGAGCAGTTCTTC,CASSLDPGLAGGNEQFF
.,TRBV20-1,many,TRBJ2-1,TGCAGTGCTAGCCGTGGGCCTACCTCCTACAATGAGCAGTTCTTC,CSASRGPTSYNEQFF